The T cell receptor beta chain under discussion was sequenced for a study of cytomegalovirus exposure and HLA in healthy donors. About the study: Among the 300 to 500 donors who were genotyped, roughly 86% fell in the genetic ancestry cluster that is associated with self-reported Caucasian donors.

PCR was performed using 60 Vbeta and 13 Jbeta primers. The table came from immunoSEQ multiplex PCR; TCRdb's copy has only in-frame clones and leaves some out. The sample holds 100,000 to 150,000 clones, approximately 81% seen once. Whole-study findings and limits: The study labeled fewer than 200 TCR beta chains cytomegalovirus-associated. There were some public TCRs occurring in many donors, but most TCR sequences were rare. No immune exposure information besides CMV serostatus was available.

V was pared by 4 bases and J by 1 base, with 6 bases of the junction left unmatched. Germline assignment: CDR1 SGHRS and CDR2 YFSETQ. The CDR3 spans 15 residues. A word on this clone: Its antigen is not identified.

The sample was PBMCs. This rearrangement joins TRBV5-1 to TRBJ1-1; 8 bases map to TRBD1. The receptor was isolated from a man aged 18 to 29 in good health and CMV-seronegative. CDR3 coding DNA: TGCGCCAGCAGCGGGTGGACAGGGAAGAACACTGAAGCTTTCTTT. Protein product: CASSGWTGKNTEAFF. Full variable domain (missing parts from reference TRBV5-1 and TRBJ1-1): KAGVTQTPRYLIKTRGQQVTLSCSPISGHRSVSWYQQTPGQGLQFLFEYFSETQRNKGNFPGRFSGRQFSNSRSEMNVSTLELGDSALYLCASSGWTGKNTEAFFGQGTRLTVV.